This T cell receptor beta chain was recorded in a study of T cells expressing NK-cell markers (dated by TCRdb to about 2020). In the study overall: TCR beta-chain repertoires were profiled in sorted CD3+CD56+NKG2C+, CD3+CD56+NKG2C- and CD3+CD56-NKG2C+ T-cell subsets from about 8 donors. Illumina HiSeq 2000/2500, MiSeq or NextSeq was used to sequence libraries as 2 x 150 bp reads. Randomly selected healthy volunteers, three men and five women, were used as the eight sequenced donors. Seven of the eight sequenced donors were HCMV-seropositive and one was HCMV-seronegative. Overall study results and their limits: It remained unclear whether the expanded NKG2C-expressing T cell clones were specific for HCMV antigens. In five to seven donors, the dominant CD3+CD56+NKG2C+ clonotypes were among the top 10 CD8+ clonotypes and accounted for about 1.0-7.5% of CD8+ T cells. Those dominant clonotypes were again the most abundant among CD3+CD56-NKG2C+ cells in a handful of donors, at about 28.3-60.1%.

To determine HCMV serostatus, a commercial ELISA kit was used to detect HCMV-specific IgG in serum. Ficoll density gradient centrifugation was used to isolate peripheral blood mononuclear cells from blood. The CDR3, from cysteine to phenylalanine, totals 15 residues. The coding DNA is unavailable. The germline V gene provides CDR1 SGHRS and CDR2 YFSETQ. Details on this clonotype: Its antigen specificity is not known.

The sample was run on an Illumina HiSeq 2000. 5'RACE template switching, by which a universal primer site and unique molecular identifiers were added, was used to make TCR beta cDNA libraries. Synthesis of cDNA was primed from the TCR beta constant segment and was followed by two consecutive PCR amplification steps. The original pipeline was this. MIGEC was used to demultiplex reads and group the reads by UMI, and MiTCR was used to assemble and quantify clonotypes. Only TCR cDNA sequences supported by at least two reads were kept to exclude erroneous sequences. The tcR package was used for downstream repertoire analysis, with clonotypes matched between fractions based on CDR3 nucleotide sequence plus V segment. VDJmatch was used to annotate antigen specificity against VDJdb, with one amino acid substitution in CDR3 permitted. Once TCRdb had reprocessed the reads, it stored one entry per CDR3 protein sequence and supplied no DNA. The V and J calls come from TCRdb's annotation, not from the publication. The sample's records list about 260,000 distinct CDR3 sequences. The ten largest account for 3.5% to 5% of the sample.

Sequenced: blood T cells: a sorted CD56 or NKG2C T cell subset, CD4+ or CD8+ T cells, or bulk PBMC T cells (not recorded which). This TCR came from a woman aged 18-70 years in good health. The V gene is TRBV5-1 and the J gene is TRBJ2-4; absent DNA, TCRdb's TRBD2 call cannot be checked. The CDR3 has the sequence CASSGTSGAKNIQYF.